This TCR beta chain derives from a study of cytomegalovirus exposure and HLA in healthy donors. Vbeta (60) and Jbeta (13) primers were used in the PCR. The repertoire was sequenced with immunoSEQ multiplex PCR; TCRdb's copy has only in-frame clones and lacks some. The repertoire holds about 190,000 clones, 85% to 90% seen once, with 1.5% to 2% in the top ten. Per the germline V gene, CDR1 is SGHAT and CDR2 is FQNNGV. V lost 5 bases to trimming and J lost 4 bases, with 20 bases between them. CDR3 length equals 16 residues. General study findings and limits: The authors assumed roughly uniform sequencing depth across donors for presence/absence analyses. In a later analysis, common viral pathogens appeared linked to several of the most significant clusters.

About this clone itself: Its target is unknown.

Healthy bone marrow donors made up the donor group. This rearrangement joins TRBV11-2 to TRBJ1-2; a weak D match, TRBD1 (6 bases). The sample was PBMCs. This TCR derives from a woman between 18 and 29 years old in good health and CMV-seronegative. CDR3 bases: TGTGCCAGCAGCACCTTCACAGGGTTTAGGGCCTATGGCTACACCTTC. Protein product: CASSTFTGFRAYGYTF.